What follows are 22 T cell receptor beta chains derived from one specimen sequenced in a study of blood T cell repertoires in COVID-19 (dated by TCRdb to 2020 to 2021). Libraries came from the immunoSEQ multiplex PCR assay. TCRdb's version of the immuneACCESS table is confined to in-frame rearrangements and falls short of the full clone set. An unresolved V gene accounts for under half of the shortfall where checked; the remainder is of unknown origin. The table for this sample lists hundreds of thousands of clones; around 90% of them were counted only once. The top ten clonotypes cover around 1.7% of the sample. Sequenced input: PBMCs or T cells enriched from blood (not recorded which). The receptors originated from a woman younger than 30 with acute COVID-19.

This chain uses TRBV7-2 with TRBJ2-5; D may be TRBD1 (6 bases). V gave up 1 base and J gave up 4 bases, with 16 bases separating them. Germline CDR1 reads SGHTA; CDR2 reads FQGNSA. The CDR3 covers 16 residues. This chain's CDR3 is CASSLGSGVLTETQYF. In DNA form, the CDR3 reads TGTGCCAGCAGCTTAGGATCAGGGGTTTTAACAGAGACCCAGTACTTC. The full variable domain, its missing parts supplied by reference TRBV7-2 and TRBJ2-5, is GAGVSQSPSNKVTEKGKDVELRCDPISGHTALYWYRQSLGQGLEFLIYFQGNSAPDKSGLPSDRFSAERTGGSVSTLTIQRTQQEDSAVYLCASSLGSGVLTETQYFGPGTRLLVL.

The chain employs TRBV27 and TRBJ2-3; TRBD2 might be the D (5 bases). Deletions cut 6 bases from V and 1 base from J, with 17 bases between. Germline CDR1 and CDR2: MNHEY and SMNVEV (reference sequence). CDR3 length: 16 residues. CDR3 nucleotide sequence: TGTGCCAGCAGCGCCCTCGGACTCACCCGCACAGATACGCAGTATTTT. Translating it yields CASSALGLTRTDTQYF.

The V and J genes are TRBV5-1 and TRBJ2-7, with 16 bases matching TRBD2. Germline CDR1 and CDR2: SGHRS and YFSETQ. This CDR3 has 17 residues. J gave up 2 bases and V 4 bases, and 6 bases lay outside the gene matches. The CDR3 DNA reads as TGCGCCAGCAGCGAGGGACTAGCGGGAGGGATCCCCTACGAGCAGTACTTC. It specifies CASSEGLAGGIPYEQYF.

The rearrangement joins TRBV9 to TRBJ2-1, with 11 bases that match TRBD2. Trimming took 3 bases from V and 3 from J; bases not matched to a gene: 2. In germline, CDR1 is SGDLS, CDR2 YYNGEE. CDR3 length equals 15 residues. CDR3 nucleotides: TGTGCCAGCAGCGGTAGCGGGAGGGGCTACAATGAGCAGTTCTTC. This gives the protein CASSGSGRGYNEQFF.

The rearrangement joins TRBV30 to TRBJ2-1; D is ambiguous. From germline, CDR1 is GTSNPN and CDR2 SVGIG (reference sequence). With 3 bases removed from V and 2 bases from J, the gap between germline ends came to 11 bases. The CDR3 sequence is 14 residues long. The CDR3 loop is CAWRASTPYNEQFF. Written as DNA, the CDR3 is TGTGCCTGGAGGGCTAGTACCCCCTACAATGAGCAGTTCTTC.

V usage is TRBV2 and J usage is TRBJ2-3; D is possibly TRBD1 (6 bases). CDR1 SNHLY and CDR2 FYNNEI come from the germline V gene. The CDR3 is 16 residues long. V gave up 0 bases and J gave up 1 base, with 11 bases separating them. The CDR3 DNA is TGTGCCAGCAGTGAAGCTCTCAGGGGTGGCACAGATACGCAGTATTTT. Protein product: CASSEALRGGTDTQYF.

J is TRBJ1-1 and V is TRBV6-5; the D gene is possibly TRBD1 (6 bases). V was clipped by 10 bases and J by 10 bases, with 16 bases between them. Germline V gene sequence: CDR1 MNHEY, CDR2 SVGAGI. This CDR3 is built from 11 residues. CDR3 DNA sequence: TGTGCCATCCAAGACAGGATCGGAGCTTTCTTT. This encodes CAIQDRIGAFF.

The V call is TRBV5-4, the J call TRBJ2-7, with D possibly being TRBD1 (6 bases). Looked up from germline, CDR1 is SGHNT and CDR2 is YYREEE (reference sequence). Trimming pared 5 bases from V and 3 bases from J, leaving 18 bases between. The CDR3 extends over 15 amino acids. The CDR3 DNA follows: TGTGCCAGCAGTGACCAGGGGCCGGGGAACTACGAGCAGTACTTC. As protein: CASSDQGPGNYEQYF. Based on the CDR3 plus reference TRBV5-4 and TRBJ2-7, the full variable domain is ETGVTQSPTHLIKTRGQQVTLRCSSQSGHNTVSWYQQALGQGPQFIFQYYREEENGRGNFPPRFSGLQFPNYSSELNVNALELDDSALYLCASSDQGPGNYEQYFGPGTRLTVT.

This clone was detected only once. The genes are TRBV7-6 and TRBJ1-4; D unclear. The V end lost 3 bases, the J end lost 3 bases, and 8 bases lay between the germline ends. The germline V gene encodes CDR1 SGHVS and CDR2 FNYEAQ. CDR3 length: 14 amino acids. DNA of the CDR3: TGTGCCAGCAGCTTGTCAGGCGCTAATGAAAAACTGTTTTTT. It yields the protein CASSLSGANEKLFF.

J is TRBJ2-1 and V is TRBV30; D is perhaps TRBD1 (6 bases). V was pared by 2 bases and J by 5 bases, with 13 bases between. Per the germline V gene, CDR1 is GTSNPN and CDR2 is SVGIG (reference sequence). The CDR3 covers 14 residues. CDR3 loop: CAWSPGVGDNEQFF. CDR3 bases: TGTGCCTGGAGTCCAGGGGTGGGGGACAATGAGCAGTTCTTC.

This sequence joins TRBV18 and TRBJ2-3; TRBD2 agrees at 10 bases. J was trimmed by 5 bases and V by 3 bases; bases with no gene match: 8. This CDR3 has 16 amino acids. CDR1 is KGHSH, CDR2 LQKENI, per germline. CDR3 residues: CASSPGTSAVGDTQYF. The DNA for the CDR3 is TGTGCCAGCTCACCGGGGACTAGCGCGGTTGGAGATACGCAGTATTTT. The variable domain in full, with the rest retrieved from reference TRBV18 and TRBJ2-3, is NAGVMQNPRHLVRRRGQEARLRCSPMKGHSHVYWYRQLPEEGLKFMVYLQKENIIDESGMPKERFSAEFPKEGPSILRIQQVVRGDSAAYFCASSPGTSAVGDTQYFGPGTRLTVL.

The chain is built from TRBV28 and TRBJ1-1; D remains ambiguous. CDR1 is MDHEN and CDR2 is SYDVKM in the germline V gene. The CDR3 is 14 residues long. Trimming stripped 8 bases from V and 0 bases from J, with 13 bases between. The CDR3 DNA is TGTGCCAGCGACGTTTCCGGGATGAACACTGAAGCTTTCTTT. Its translation: CASDVSGMNTEAFF.

The J gene is TRBJ1-6, the V gene TRBV5-1; the match to TRBD1 covers 9 bases. The V segment lost 4 bases and the J segment 5 bases; nucleotides outside the gene matches: 4. CDR3 size: 15 residues. Germline V gene sequence: CDR1 SGHRS, CDR2 YFSETQ. This CDR3 is CASSVDRGNNSPLHF. CDR3 sequence (DNA): TGCGCCAGCAGCGTGGACAGGGGAAATAATTCACCCCTCCACTTT.

The V gene is TRBV5-1, the J gene TRBJ2-3, with 8 nucleotides matching TRBD2. This CDR3 has 16 amino acids. J gave up 0 bases and V 4 bases, and 7 bases lay outside the gene matches. Germline-derived CDR1 and CDR2 are SGHRS and YFSETQ. This CDR3 is CASSPIAGSSTDTQYF. Here the CDR3 DNA reads TGCGCCAGCAGCCCCATAGCGGGATCGAGCACAGATACGCAGTATTTT.

The chain links TRBV4-1 to TRBJ2-1; D gene unclear. V lost 1 base and J 2 bases, leaving 6 bases between the germline ends. Germline V lookup: CDR1 MGHRA, CDR2 YSYEKL. The CDR3 runs 14 residues. CDR3 amino acids: CASSQVTTYNEQFF. The CDR3 DNA reads TGCGCCAGCAGCCAAGTCACTACCTACAATGAGCAGTTCTTC.

The genes are TRBV7-8 and TRBJ2-7, with a tentative D call TRBD2 (5 bases). CDR3 length equals 14 residues. Germline CDR1 is SGHVS and CDR2 is FQNEAQ. V was cut by 2 bases and J by 3 bases, with 11 bases left in between. This chain's CDR3 is CASSLSSVGYEQYF. CDR3 DNA sequence: TGTGCCAGCAGCTTAAGTAGCGTTGGCTACGAGCAGTACTTC.

The chain employs TRBV7-6 and TRBJ1-3; 7 nucleotides match TRBD1. V was pared by 4 bases and J by 0 bases, with 9 bases of the junction left unmatched. CDR3 length equals 17 residues. CDR1 is SGHVS and CDR2 is FNYEAQ in the germline V gene. Written as DNA, the CDR3 is TGTGCCAGCAGCTACCGACAGGGTGGGTCCTCTGGAAACACCATATATTTT. It specifies CASSYRQGGSSGNTIYF.

V and J are TRBV10-3 and TRBJ2-1; 7 bases are shared with TRBD2. J was trimmed by 4 bases and V by 4 bases; bases with no gene match: 1. The CDR3 has 13 amino acids. CDR1 is ENHRY and CDR2 is SYGVKD in the germline V gene. The CDR3 DNA is TGTGCCATCAGTGGGGAGGGTTACAATGAGCAGTTCTTC. Its protein is CAISGEGYNEQFF.

This chain links TRBV27 with TRBJ2-3; no clear D gene. There are 12 residues in the CDR3. From germline, CDR1 is MNHEY and CDR2 SMNVEV (reference sequence). V dropped 8 bases and J dropped 4 bases, with 10 bases sitting between them. CDR3 DNA: TGTGCCAGCGGTAACTACGCAGATACGCAGTATTTT. Translation gives CASGNYADTQYF.

This chain connects TRBV2 to TRBJ2-7, with TRBD2 identical over 7 bases. The J segment lost 5 bases and the V segment lost 7 bases, leaving 5 bases of the junction unmatched. The germline CDR1 and CDR2 sequences are SNHLY and FYNNEI. This CDR3 is built from 12 residues. CDR3 region: CASKGGPDEQYF. CDR3 nucleotide sequence: TGTGCCAGCAAGGGAGGGCCCGACGAGCAGTACTTC.

This clone was detected once. The genes are TRBV4-3 and TRBJ2-1; 8 bases agree with TRBD2. Germline CDR1 is LGHNA and CDR2 is YSLEER. This CDR3 spans 13 amino acids. The V segment lost 2 bases and the J segment 15 bases; nucleotides outside the gene matches: 9. The CDR3 sequence is CASSQQRAGALFF. CDR3 DNA sequence: TGCGCCAGCAGCCAACAAAGAGCGGGAGCCCTGTTCTTC.

This clone turned up a few times. The chain combines TRBV5-1 with TRBJ1-2; 7 bases fit TRBD1. J was trimmed by 4 bases and V by 4 bases; bases with no gene match: 4. The CDR3 runs 13 residues. The germline V gene encodes CDR1 SGHRS and CDR2 YFSETQ. Here the CDR3 reads CASSPRDSYGYTF. The CDR3 nucleotides are TGCGCCAGCAGCCCCCGGGACAGCTATGGCTACACCTTC.